Listed here is a single T cell receptor beta chain. Its antigen remains unidentified. The table came from immunoSEQ multiplex PCR; TCRdb's copy has only in-frame clones and leaves some out. This sample carries about 320,000 clones, approximately 80% of them seen once, and the ten largest clones take 2.1%. The sample comes from a study of Ad26.COV2.S vaccination and SARS-CoV-2 variants. For the study at large: Donor was assigned to the Ad26.COV2.S arm of trial COV1001. Once, or twice with 56 days between doses, Ad26.COV2.S was given intramuscularly. General observations from the study: Quantification of TCR breadth and depth may have yielded underestimates of total T cell responses.

Trimming removed 1 base at V and 1 base at J, with 13 bases between. This CDR3 spans 16 amino acids. Germline lookup yields CDR1 MNHEY and CDR2 SVGAGI. The treatment was: about 20 received Ad26.COV2.S at low or high dose, single or two shots; about 5 received placebo; per-sample allocation not given. Specimen acquisition occurred on day 63 following the initial vaccine or placebo injection. Sample: peripheral blood, taken in a trial of Ad26.COV2.S vaccine versus placebo. The chain employs TRBV6-5 and TRBJ1-2; a possible D gene is TRBD1 (6 bases). The clonotype originates from a person between 18 and 59 years old who received the Ad26.COV2.S COVID-19 vaccine or a placebo. CDR3 sequence reads: CASSYWGTGHNYGYTF. The DNA of the CDR3 is TGTGCCAGCAGTTACTGGGGGACGGGACATAACTATGGCTACACCTTC.